The 24 T cell receptor beta chains below were found in one sample sequenced in a study of T cells in Graves' hyperthyroidism and ophthalmopathy. RNA transcripts provided the source from which TCR beta CDR3 regions were amplified. The study used the HTBI primer set for a first-round RT-PCR of the TCR CDR3. TCRdb passed the multiplex PCR reads through MiXCR, listing each CDR3 protein once. The sample lists 360,000 or so distinct CDR3 sequences, approximately 18% occurring once. Sequencing input: blood. These receptors were collected from a middle-aged woman with Graves' ophthalmopathy.

This clonotype was seen ten or more times. CDR3 coding DNA: TGTGCCAGCCGGGAGCTTCCAACCATGAACACTGAAGCTTTCTTT. It translates to CASRELPTMNTEAFF. The chain recombines TRBV11-2 with TRBJ1-1; D is unclear. The V gene's germline CDR1 is SGHAT and CDR2 FQNNGV. CDR3 length: 15 residues. Trimming stripped 8 bases from V and 0 bases from J, with 16 bases between.

Ten or more counts support this clonotype. This sequence joins TRBV5-8 and TRBJ2-5, with no clear D. This CDR3 is 12 amino acids long. Germline V gene sequence: CDR1 SGHTS, CDR2 YDEGEE. V was pared by 1 base and J by 5 bases, with 6 bases between. The CDR3 DNA reads TGTGCCAGCAGCTTGATTACGGAGACCCAGTACTTC. Protein sequence: CASSLITETQYF.

This clonotype was seen many times. The chain links TRBV29-1 to TRBJ2-5; 8 bases fit TRBD2. In germline, CDR1 is SQVTM, CDR2 ANQGSEA. This CDR3 spans 13 amino acids. V was clipped by 4 bases and J by 5 bases; unmatched bases: 6. The CDR3 coding sequence is TGCAGCGTTGCCAGCGGGAGCACGGAGACCCAGTACTTC. This sequence encodes CSVASGSTETQYF.

The V and J genes are TRBV30 and TRBJ2-2; perhaps TRBD2 as D (5 bases). Germline CDR1 and CDR2: GTSNPN and SVGIG (reference sequence). This CDR3 has 14 residues. V lost 4 bases and J lost 3, with 12 bases in between. For the CDR3, the DNA is TGTGCCTGGAACAAACCGCGGGACACCGGGGAGCTGTTTTTT. Translated: CAWNKPRDTGELFF.

In its sample, this clonotype was seen many times. Here the CDR3 DNA reads TGTGCTAGTGCGTCTAGCGGGAGTTTTGAGCAGTACTTC. Its translation: CASASSGSFEQYF. V and J are TRBV12-5 and TRBJ2-7; 10 nucleotides align to TRBD2. Germline V gives CDR1 LGHNT, CDR2 FRNRAP. The CDR3 totals 13 residues. The junction had 7 bases not matched to a gene; V was cut back by 7 bases and J by 7 bases.

This clonotype was counted at least ten times. The V call is TRBV25-1, the J call TRBJ1-5, with TRBD1 identical over 8 bases. Trimming took 0 bases from V and 9 from J; bases not matched to a gene: 4. The CDR3 sequence is 14 residues long. Germline V lookup: CDR1 MGHDK, CDR2 SYGVNS. The CDR3 sequence is CASSEYTGGGPQHF. The CDR3 DNA follows: TGTGCCAGCAGTGAATATACAGGGGGAGGGCCCCAGCATTTT. The full variable domain, its missing parts supplied by reference TRBV25-1 and TRBJ1-5, is EADIYQTPRYLVIGTGKKITLECSQTMGHDKMYWYQQDPGMELHLIHYSYGVNSTEKGDLSSESTVSRIRTEHFPLTLESARPSHTSQYLCASSEYTGGGPQHFGDGTRLSIL.

The chain combines TRBV7-2 with TRBJ1-4, with D uncertain. The germline gives CDR1 SGHTA, CDR2 FQGNSA. CDR3 length equals 15 residues. The germline V and J ends were trimmed by 5 bases and 3 bases, with 13 bases remaining between them. CDR3 amino acids: CASSASRLANEKLFF. The CDR3 DNA reads TGTGCCAGCAGCGCGTCAAGACTAGCTAATGAAAAACTGTTTTTT.

In its sample, this clonotype was seen many times. This chain joins TRBV20-1 and TRBJ2-7, with no clear D. This CDR3 is built from 14 residues. The V gene lost 5 bases and the J gene lost 0 bases, with 14 bases spanning the gap. Germline loops: CDR1 DFQATT, CDR2 SNEGSKA (reference sequence). The DNA for the CDR3 is TGCAGTGCTTCGGTAGTTACCGGCTCCTACGAGCAGTACTTC. Translation gives CSASVVTGSYEQYF.

This clonotype was picked up many times. This chain joins TRBV20-1 and TRBJ2-7; D unclear. The V end was cut by 0 bases, the J end by 0 bases, with 12 bases between. Germline-derived CDR1 and CDR2 are DFQATT and SNEGSKA (reference sequence). This CDR3 has 15 amino acids. CDR3 region: CSARDRRRSSYEQYF. In DNA, the CDR3 is TGCAGTGCTAGAGACAGAAGGCGGAGCTCCTACGAGCAGTACTTC.

There are many counts of this clonotype. The genes are TRBV24-1 and TRBJ2-2, with 9 bases identical to TRBD1. Germline V gene sequence: CDR1 KGHDR, CDR2 SFDVKD. This CDR3 is built from 13 residues. V trimming: 8 bases; J trimming: 7 bases; junction bases outside the gene matches: 4. The CDR3 loop reads CATTGQGHGELFF. CDR3 nucleotide sequence: TGTGCCACCACGGGACAGGGTCACGGGGAGCTGTTTTTT.

At least ten counts were recorded for this clonotype. The chain recombines TRBV24-1 with TRBJ1-2; D not resolved. The CDR3 covers 11 residues. CDR1 and CDR2 from the germline V gene are KGHDR and SFDVKD. V was pared by 1 base and J by 8 bases, with 4 bases between. The CDR3 DNA is TGTGCCACCAGTGATTTTGGAGGCTACACCTTC. Protein product: CATSDFGGYTF.

This clonotype has a count of ten or more. A clone one base away is much larger, so this may be a read error. The gene calls are TRBV12-3 or TRBV12-4 and TRBJ2-5; no clear D. The CDR3 runs to 12 residues. The V and J ends lost 3 bases and 0 bases respectively, with 2 bases between them. DNA for the CDR3: TGTGCCAGCAGTTTCTACCAAGAGACCCAGTACTTC. Its protein product is CASSFYQETQYF.

The sample holds many counts of this clonotype. The chain carries TRBV6-1 and TRBJ2-7, with D perhaps TRBD2 (5 bases). Trimming stripped 8 bases from V and 8 bases from J, with 13 bases between. There are 11 residues in the CDR3. The germline V gene encodes CDR1 MNHNS and CDR2 SASEGT. The CDR3 nucleotides are TGTGCCAGCGGACGGACTGATCAGCAGTACTTC. Translating it yields CASGRTDQQYF.

This clonotype was seen repeatedly, ten times or more. J is TRBJ1-3 and V is TRBV4-1, with 7 bases fitting TRBD1. The CDR3 is 16 amino acids. Germline V gene data show CDR1 as MGHRA and CDR2 as YSYEKL. V gave up 1 base and J gave up 4 bases; unmatched junction bases: 7. CDR3 coding DNA: TGCGCCAGCAGCCAAGGTATCGACAGGGTCGGAAACACCATATATTTT. It is translated as CASSQGIDRVGNTIYF.

This clonotype was observed at least ten times. The chain combines TRBV30 with TRBJ1-3; TRBD1 is a possible D gene (5 bases). Between the trimmed V and J ends, which lost 0 bases and 2 bases, there was a span of 8 bases. Germline V gene lookup returns CDR1 GTSNPN and CDR2 SVGIG (reference sequence). The CDR3 runs to 14 residues. The CDR3 DNA sequence: TGTGCCTGGAGTGTATGGGGGGCTGGAAACACCATATATTTT. Translation: CAWSVWGAGNTIYF.

The chain uses TRBV20-1 and TRBJ2-7; D not resolved. Germline loops: CDR1 DFQATT, CDR2 SNEGSKA (reference sequence). This CDR3 contains 12 residues. DNA for the CDR3: TGCAGCCACGGACCGGCAGCCTACGAGCAGTACTTC. Encoded protein: CSHGPAAYEQYF.

At least ten counts were recorded for this clonotype. V gene TRBV30 combines with J gene TRBJ2-7; 9 positions agree with TRBD2. This CDR3 contains 20 residues. Germline V CDR1 and CDR2: GTSNPN, SVGIG (reference sequence). Trimming took 0 bases from V and 2 from J; bases not matched to a gene: 20. Here the CDR3 reads CAWSVYSPRVSSGAPYEQYF. The CDR3 DNA is TGTGCCTGGAGTGTATATTCCCCCAGGGTGTCTAGCGGGGCACCCTACGAGCAGTACTTC.

This clonotype was recorded many times. This sequence joins TRBV7-8 and TRBJ2-7, with D unresolved. Germline V lookup: CDR1 SGHVS, CDR2 FQNEAQ. Trimming left V 0 bases short and J 5 bases short, with 8 bases between. The CDR3 is 13 residues long. CDR3 coding DNA: TGTGCCAGCAGCTTAGCAGGAACCAACGAGCAGTACTTC. Its protein is CASSLAGTNEQYF.

This clonotype was seen at least ten times. The rearrangement uses TRBV12-3 or TRBV12-4 and TRBJ2-4; D not resolved. CDR3 length equals 15 residues. V was shortened by 2 bases and J by 0 bases, with 8 bases between the two germline ends. CDR3 protein: CASSLSRGAKNIQYF. CDR3 nucleotides: TGTGCCAGCAGTTTAAGTCGAGGAGCCAAAAACATTCAGTACTTC.

This clonotype was observed a single time. J is TRBJ1-2 and V is TRBV30; TRBD1 agrees at 8 bases. J gave up 7 bases and V 3 bases, and 4 bases lay outside the gene matches. Germline V gene data show CDR1 as GTSNPN and CDR2 as SVGIG (reference sequence). This CDR3 is built from 12 residues. CDR3 bases: TGTGCCTGGAGAGGACAGGGTGGTGGCTACACCTTC. As protein: CAWRGQGGGYTF.

This clonotype was seen repeatedly, ten times or more. This is likely a read error, given that the CDR3 carries no conserved phenylalanine or tryptophan at its end. No DNA is shown, since the ends of the CDR3 on it are uncertain; the CDR3 is the one TCRdb lists. The chain uses TRBV11-2 and TRBJ1-2. The CDR3 has 11 residues if both end residues are counted. CDR1 and CDR2 from the germline V gene are SGHAT and FQNNGV. The CDR3 loop is CASSLDLGGLL.

This clonotype was counted ten times or more. This chain uses TRBV19 with TRBJ1-5; a possible D gene is TRBD1 (5 bases). The CDR3 is made up of 12 amino acids. The germline V gene has CDR1 LNHDA and CDR2 SQIVND (reference sequence). Trimming left V 8 bases short and J 7 bases short, with 12 bases between. CDR3 loop: CASGTWNQPQHF. As DNA, the CDR3 is TGTGCCAGTGGGACCTGGAACCAGCCCCAGCATTTT.

In its sample, this clonotype was seen many times. The chain joins TRBV30 to TRBJ2-5; the D call may be TRBD1 or TRBD2 (6 bases each). Germline CDR1 reads GTSNPN; CDR2 reads SVGIG (reference sequence). Trimming left V 5 bases short and J 5 bases short, with 15 bases between. CDR3 length: 13 amino acids. The CDR3 sequence is CAWRIRGQETQYF. The CDR3 DNA follows: TGTGCCTGGCGAATCCGGGGGCAGGAGACCCAGTACTTC.

The table lists this clonotype with many counts. V and J are TRBV5-1 and TRBJ1-1, with a tentative D call TRBD1 (5 bases). The V gene's germline CDR1 is SGHRS and CDR2 YFSETQ. The V end was cut by 0 bases, the J end by 10 bases, with 10 bases between. The CDR3 is made up of 12 amino acids. The CDR3 sequence: CASSLAGGVAFF. The CDR3 DNA reads TGCGCCAGCAGCTTGGCCGGGGGGGTAGCTTTCTTT. The variable domain in full, completed from reference TRBV5-1 and TRBJ1-1, reads KAGVTQTPRYLIKTRGQQVTLSCSPISGHRSVSWYQQTPGQGLQFLFEYFSETQRNKGNFPGRFSGRQFSNSRSEMNVSTLELGDSALYLCASSLAGGVAFFGQGTRLTVV.